Below, 8 T cell receptor beta chains from the same sample are listed, as sequenced in a study of chemoradiotherapy in HPV16-positive cancers. The repertoire was sequenced with immunoSEQ multiplex PCR; TCRdb's copy has only in-frame clones and lacks some. The sample carries some 6,000 clones, approximately 80% recorded once. Sampling was carried out from a patient who underwent chemoradiotherapy. These receptors were obtained from a human donor with HPV-associated anogenital cancer.

V gene TRBV5-1 combines with J gene TRBJ1-5; D is possibly TRBD1 (5 bases). V lost 0 bases, J lost 6 bases, and 13 bases lay in between. Germline CDR1 is SGHRS and CDR2 is YFSETQ. CDR3 length: 15 amino acids. The CDR3 protein is CASSLGGRDIQPQHF. The CDR3 bases are TGCGCCAGCAGCTTGGGGGGCAGGGATATTCAGCCCCAGCATTTT.

J is TRBJ1-2 and V is TRBV7-9; the D is unclear. The CDR3 length is 13 residues. Germline V CDR1 and CDR2: SEHNR, FQNEAQ (reference sequence). Trimming stripped 0 bases from V and 8 bases from J, with 10 bases between. CDR3 nucleotide sequence: TGTGCCAGCAGCTTAGCCCCCTTTGGGGGCTACACCTTC. The encoded protein is CASSLAPFGGYTF.

This clone was picked up a small number of times. The CDR3 coding sequence is TGTGCCAGCAGTTTATCTTTCGGGGGAAGGACCCACGAGCAGTACTTC. This sequence encodes CASSLSFGGRTHEQYF. The genes are TRBV27 and TRBJ2-7; the D gene is possibly TRBD2 (6 bases). Germline V lookup: CDR1 MNHEY, CDR2 SMNVEV (reference sequence). There are 16 residues in the CDR3. The V and J ends lost 0 bases and 5 bases respectively, with 17 bases between them.

DNA for the CDR3: TGTGCCAGCAGCTTTGTGCAGTGGGGTTATAATTCACCCCTCCACTTT. This codes for CASSFVQWGYNSPLHF. The V and J genes are TRBV5-6 and TRBJ1-6; D call uncertain. V was cut by 2 bases and J by 4 bases, with 13 bases left in between. Germline V gene sequence: CDR1 SGHDT, CDR2 YYEEEE. The CDR3 runs 16 residues.

V and J are TRBV6-5 and TRBJ1-2, with TRBD1 matching over 9 bases. Germline V gene data show CDR1 as MNHEY and CDR2 as SVGAGI. The CDR3 consists of 15 residues. CDR3 nucleotides: TGTGCTACCCTTGCCCCCTTGGGACAGGGTCCTGGCTACACCTTC. This codes for CATLAPLGQGPGYTF.

The J gene is TRBJ1-2, the V gene TRBV4-3; 7 nucleotides match TRBD1. The CDR3 is 14 residues long. Per germline, CDR1 LGHNA and CDR2 YSLEER. The V segment lost 4 bases and the J segment 7 bases; nucleotides outside the gene matches: 9. The CDR3 DNA follows: TGCGCCAGCAGCCGTCAACAGGGGATGAGTGGCTACACCTTC. It encodes CASSRQQGMSGYTF.

This chain uses TRBV9 with TRBJ2-7, with 13 bases matching TRBD2. CDR3 length equals 15 residues. Germline CDR1 SGDLS, CDR2 YYNGEE. The V and J ends lost 3 bases and 2 bases, in that order; junction bases with no gene match: 2. CDR3: CASSAGTSGTYEQYF. The CDR3 DNA follows: TGTGCCAGCAGCGCCGGGACTAGCGGGACCTACGAGCAGTACTTC.

The chain recombines TRBV11-3 with TRBJ2-3, with 10 bases matching TRBD2. V dropped 6 bases and J dropped 0; count of bases not matched to a gene: 18. The CDR3 totals 20 residues. Germline V lookup: CDR1 SGHNT, CDR2 YENEEA. Here the CDR3 reads CASRTGITSGMFPSTDTQYF. As DNA, the CDR3 is TGTGCCAGCAGAACGGGGATTACTAGCGGGATGTTCCCTAGCACAGATACGCAGTATTTT.